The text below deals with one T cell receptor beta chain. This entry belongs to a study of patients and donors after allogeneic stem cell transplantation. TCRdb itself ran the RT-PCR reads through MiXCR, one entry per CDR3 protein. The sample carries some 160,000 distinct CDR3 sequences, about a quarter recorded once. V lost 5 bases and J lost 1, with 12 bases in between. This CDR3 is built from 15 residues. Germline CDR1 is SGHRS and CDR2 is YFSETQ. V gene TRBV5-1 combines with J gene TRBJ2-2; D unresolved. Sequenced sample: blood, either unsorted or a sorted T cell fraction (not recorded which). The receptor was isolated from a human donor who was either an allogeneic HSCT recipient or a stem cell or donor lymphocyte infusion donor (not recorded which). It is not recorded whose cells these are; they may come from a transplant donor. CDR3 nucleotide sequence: TGCGCCAGCAGTAATCCGCGGATGAACACCGGGGAGCTGTTTTTT. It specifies CASSNPRMNTGELFF.